This TCR beta chain was sequenced for a study of blood T cell repertoires in COVID-19. Per germline, CDR1 MNHEY and CDR2 SVGAGI. The CDR3 extends over 14 amino acids. V was shortened by 10 bases and J by 4 bases, with 19 bases between the two germline ends. Clones were sequenced by immunoSEQ multiplex PCR, and TCRdb holds only the in-frame ones, with some missing. In the table there are tens of thousands of clones, around four fifths of which are singletons. The clonotype originates from a human donor in a cohort sampled during active COVID-19. The rearrangement links TRBV6-5 to TRBJ1-2, with D tentatively TRBD1 (5 bases). Sequencing was performed on peripheral blood. The CDR3 spells CATHREGRAYGYTF. The CDR3 DNA sequence: TGTGCCACACACCGGGAGGGGCGAGCCTATGGCTACACCTTC.